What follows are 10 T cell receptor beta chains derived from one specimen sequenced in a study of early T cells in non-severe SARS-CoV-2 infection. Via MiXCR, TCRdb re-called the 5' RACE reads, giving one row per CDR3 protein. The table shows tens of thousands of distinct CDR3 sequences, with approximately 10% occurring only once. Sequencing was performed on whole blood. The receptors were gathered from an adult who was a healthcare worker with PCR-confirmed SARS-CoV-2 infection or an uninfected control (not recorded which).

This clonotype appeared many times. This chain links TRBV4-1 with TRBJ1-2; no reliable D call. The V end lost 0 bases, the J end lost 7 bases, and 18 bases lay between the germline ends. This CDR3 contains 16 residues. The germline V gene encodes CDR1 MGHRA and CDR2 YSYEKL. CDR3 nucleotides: TGCGCCAGCAGCCAAGAGCCTATTAACCGATTGGGTGGCTACACCTTC. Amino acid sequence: CASSQEPINRLGGYTF.

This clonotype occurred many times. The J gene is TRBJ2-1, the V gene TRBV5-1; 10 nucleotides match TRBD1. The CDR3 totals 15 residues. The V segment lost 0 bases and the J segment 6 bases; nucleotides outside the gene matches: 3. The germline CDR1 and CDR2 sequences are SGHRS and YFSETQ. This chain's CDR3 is CASSLGQGAVNEQFF. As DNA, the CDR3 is TGCGCCAGCAGCTTGGGACAGGGGGCGGTCAATGAGCAGTTCTTC.

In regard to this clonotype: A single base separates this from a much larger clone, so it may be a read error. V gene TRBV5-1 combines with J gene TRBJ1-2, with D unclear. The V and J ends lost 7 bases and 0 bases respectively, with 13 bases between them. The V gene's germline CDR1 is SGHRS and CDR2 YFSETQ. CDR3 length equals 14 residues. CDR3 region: CASGPSGANYGYTF. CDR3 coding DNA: TGCGCCAGCGGCCCGTCCGGAGCTAACTATGGCTACACCTTC.

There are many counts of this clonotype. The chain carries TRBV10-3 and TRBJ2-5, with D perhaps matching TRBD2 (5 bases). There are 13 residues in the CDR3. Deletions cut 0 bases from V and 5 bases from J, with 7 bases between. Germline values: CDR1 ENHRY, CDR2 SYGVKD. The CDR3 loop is CAISESRRETQYF. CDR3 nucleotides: TGTGCCATCAGTGAGTCTCGGAGGGAGACCCAGTACTTC.

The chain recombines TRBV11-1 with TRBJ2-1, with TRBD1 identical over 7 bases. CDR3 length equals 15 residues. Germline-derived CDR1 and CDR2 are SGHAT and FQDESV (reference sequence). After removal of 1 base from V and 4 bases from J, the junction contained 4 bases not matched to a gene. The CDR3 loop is CASSLVLGQYNEQFF. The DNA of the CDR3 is TGTGCCAGCAGCTTAGTTTTGGGACAGTACAATGAGCAGTTCTTC. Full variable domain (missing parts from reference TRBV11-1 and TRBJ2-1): EAEVAQSPRYKITEKSQAVAFWCDPISGHATLYWYRQILGQGPELLVQFQDESVVDDSQLPKDRFSAERLKGVDSTLKIQPAELGDSAMYLCASSLVLGQYNEQFFGPGTRLTVL.

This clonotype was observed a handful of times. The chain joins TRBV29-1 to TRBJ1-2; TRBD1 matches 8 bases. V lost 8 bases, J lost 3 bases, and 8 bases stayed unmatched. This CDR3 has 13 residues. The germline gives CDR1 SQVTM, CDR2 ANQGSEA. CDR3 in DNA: TGCAGCTCGGGGGACAGGTTCGACTATGGCTACACCTTC. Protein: CSSGDRFDYGYTF.

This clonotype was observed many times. The CDR3 nucleotides read TGTGCCAGCAGCTTGGGACTCGTCACTAATGAAAAACTGTTTTTT. Translating it yields CASSLGLVTNEKLFF. The chain carries TRBV7-3 and TRBJ1-4; D possibly corresponds to TRBD1 (5 bases). Per the germline V gene, CDR1 is SGHTA and CDR2 is FQGTGA. V lost 3 bases to trimming and J lost 2 bases, with 10 bases between them. The CDR3 loop spans 15 amino acids.

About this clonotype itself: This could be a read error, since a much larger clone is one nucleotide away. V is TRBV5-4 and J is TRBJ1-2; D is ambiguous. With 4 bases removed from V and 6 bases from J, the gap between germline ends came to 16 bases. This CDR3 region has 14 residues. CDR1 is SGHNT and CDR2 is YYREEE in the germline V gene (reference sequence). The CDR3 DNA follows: TGTGCCAGCAGCCGTATAATTTCTAATCATGGCTACACCTTC. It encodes CASSRIISNHGYTF.

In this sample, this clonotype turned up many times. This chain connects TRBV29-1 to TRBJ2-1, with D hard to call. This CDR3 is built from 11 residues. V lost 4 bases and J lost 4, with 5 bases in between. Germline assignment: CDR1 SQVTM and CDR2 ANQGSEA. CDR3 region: CSVVRYNEQFF. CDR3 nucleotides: TGCAGCGTTGTTAGATACAATGAGCAGTTCTTC.

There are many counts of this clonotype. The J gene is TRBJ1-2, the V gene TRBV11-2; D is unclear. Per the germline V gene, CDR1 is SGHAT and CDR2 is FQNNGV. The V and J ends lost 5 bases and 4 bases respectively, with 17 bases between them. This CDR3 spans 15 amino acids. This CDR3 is CASSPPLPVPYGYTF. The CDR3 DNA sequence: TGTGCCAGCAGCCCGCCTCTCCCCGTTCCCTATGGCTACACCTTC.